One T cell receptor beta chain is described in this entry. Its target antigen remains unknown. One end of the junction is discordant with germline, which a read error may explain. Receptor amplification or capture employed multiplex PCR. Sequencing took place on an Illumina HiSeq 2500. TCRbeta libraries were constructed through three rounds of nested PCR with primers (Table S4) according to protocols modified from ARM-PCR. Before sequencing, PCR products in the 200-500 bp range were cut out of the gel and cleaned up using the QIAquick gel extraction kit. The authors' pipeline ran thus. Reads were cleaned using Trimmomatic, were merged into complete CDR3 sequences using FLASH, and were assigned to V(D)J germline segments using MiTCR. Clonal diversity was computed as the inverse Simpson's index with VDJtools. Productive reads were defined as in-frame sequences without a premature stop codon. The public sequencing data were trimmed at Q25 with fastp and processed into clonotypes with MiXCR by TCRdb, which kept only in-frame beta chains. Each CDR3 protein appears once, grouped with its most common genes and DNA. TCRdb's processing, not the study's, gives the V and J calls here. In this sample the table shows approximately 82,000 distinct CDR3 sequences, around 76% of which occur a single time. 40% of the sample rests with the top ten.

This entry belongs to a study of tumor and adjacent non-tumor tissue in lung cancer (dated by TCRdb to the late 2010s). Turning to the overall study: By cancer type, the cohort comprised eleven to twelve adenocarcinoma patients, a couple of squamous cell carcinoma patients and 1 small cell lung cancer patient. The study compared bulk TCRbeta repertoires from lung tumor tissue and matched distant non-tumor lung tissue of more than 12 lung cancer patients. Sequencing produced approximately 130 million productive TCRbeta reads in total, an average of approximately 4 million reads per sample. For each patient, one tumor sample and one normal lung sample were taken, giving some 33 paired specimens that underwent TCRbeta CDR3 sequencing. The 15 or so patients were aged roughly 30 to 85 years, included ten or so men and 5 women, and had TNM stage I to III disease. What the work shows at the level of the full study, not this receptor alone: Significantly higher TCR diversity was found in younger patients, and higher tumor TCR diversity was associated with shorter overall and disease-free survival. Neither the sequencing platform nor unique molecular identifiers are named or mentioned anywhere in the methods. A significantly larger cumulative share of the repertoire was made up by the top 100 clones in normal lung than in tumor tissue. Because peripheral blood was not sequenced, blood TCRbeta repertoires in the lung cancer patients of the study were not examined. Only approximately 14 patients were included in the cohort, and the need for larger samples and more detailed clinical data was noted by the authors. TCR diversity (inverse Simpson) was significantly higher in tumor than in normal lung tissue (roughly 430 vs 170, P = 0.0075, Mann-Whitney U test).

Bulk unsorted tissue served as the source for RNA extraction, and RNA quality was assessed using a NanoDrop ND-1000 and an Agilent 2100. Normal lung samples were distant non-tumor tissue taken more than 3 cm from the tumor edge. Newly diagnosed lung cancer patients without prior chemotherapy who had been admitted for thoracic surgery in China between August and November 2014 were enrolled as donors. The study excluded patients who had received radiotherapy or chemotherapy before or who had another cancer at the same time. Pieces of surgical tissue measuring 1-2 cm3 were kept in RNAlater solution and stored at -80 degrees C until use. From the cysteine through the phenylalanine, the CDR3 covers 18 amino acids. The kept DNA is CDR3 alone, 54 bases in frame from the first base.

The chain was built from TRBV12-3 or TRBV12-4 and TRBJ1-3, and 9 junction bases match TRBD1. This receptor was obtained from a man between 65 and 79 years old with non-small cell lung cancer. Material: distant non-tumor lung tissue. The CDR3 reads as follows: CACSRPGTGNGSGNTIYF. The sequence in DNA is TGTGCCTGCAGTCGCCCCGGGACAGGGAACGGCTCTGGAAACACCATATATTTT.